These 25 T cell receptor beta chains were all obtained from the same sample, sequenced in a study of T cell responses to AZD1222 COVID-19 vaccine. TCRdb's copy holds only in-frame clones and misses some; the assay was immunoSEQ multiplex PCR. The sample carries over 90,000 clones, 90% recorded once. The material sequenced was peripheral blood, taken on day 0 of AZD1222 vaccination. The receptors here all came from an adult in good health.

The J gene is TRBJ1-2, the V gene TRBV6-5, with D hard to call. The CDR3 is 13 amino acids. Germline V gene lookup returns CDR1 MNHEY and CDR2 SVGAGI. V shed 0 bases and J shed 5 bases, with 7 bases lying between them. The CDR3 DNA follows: TGTGCCAGCAGTTACTCGGGGAGGTATGGCTACACCTTC. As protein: CASSYSGRYGYTF.

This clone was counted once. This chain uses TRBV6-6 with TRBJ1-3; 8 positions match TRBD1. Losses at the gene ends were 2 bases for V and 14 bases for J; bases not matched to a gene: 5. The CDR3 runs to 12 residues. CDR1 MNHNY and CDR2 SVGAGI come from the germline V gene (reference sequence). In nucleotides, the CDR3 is TGTGCCAGCAGTTACGGTCCGGACAGGGTATATTTT. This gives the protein CASSYGPDRVYF.

The CDR3 sequence: CASSLPGRGHLYGYTF. DNA for the CDR3: TGTGCCAGCAGCCTCCCCGGCCGGGGACACCTTTATGGCTACACCTTC. This chain uses TRBV14 with TRBJ1-2; D might be TRBD1 (6 bases). Trimming stripped 4 bases from V and 5 bases from J, with 20 bases between. Per the germline V gene, CDR1 is SGHDN and CDR2 is FVKESK. The CDR3 covers 16 residues.

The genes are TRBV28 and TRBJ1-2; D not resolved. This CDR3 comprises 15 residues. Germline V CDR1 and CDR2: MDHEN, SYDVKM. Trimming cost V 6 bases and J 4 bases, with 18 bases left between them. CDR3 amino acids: CASSLEGPPGYGYTF. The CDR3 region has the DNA TGTGCCAGCAGCCTCGAGGGTCCCCCCGGCTATGGCTACACCTTC.

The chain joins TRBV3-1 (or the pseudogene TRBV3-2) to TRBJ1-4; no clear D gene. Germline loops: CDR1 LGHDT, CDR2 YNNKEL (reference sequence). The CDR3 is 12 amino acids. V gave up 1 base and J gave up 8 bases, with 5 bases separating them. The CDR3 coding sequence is TGTGCCAGCAGCCAAGGGGAGGAAAAACTGTTTTTT. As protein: CASSQGEEKLFF.

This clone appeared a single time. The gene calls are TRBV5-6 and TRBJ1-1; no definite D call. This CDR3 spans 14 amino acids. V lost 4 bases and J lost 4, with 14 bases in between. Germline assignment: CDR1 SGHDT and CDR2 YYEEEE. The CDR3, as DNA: TGTGCCAGCAGCCTGCGGGAATGGGGCACTGAAGCTTTCTTT. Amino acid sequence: CASSLREWGTEAFF.

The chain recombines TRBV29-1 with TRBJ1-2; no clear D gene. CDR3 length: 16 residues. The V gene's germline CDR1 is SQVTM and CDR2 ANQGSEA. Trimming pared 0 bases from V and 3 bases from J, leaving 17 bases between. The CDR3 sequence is CSVEDARSGVDYGYTF. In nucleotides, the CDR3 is TGCAGCGTTGAAGATGCCCGGTCCGGCGTGGACTATGGCTACACCTTC.

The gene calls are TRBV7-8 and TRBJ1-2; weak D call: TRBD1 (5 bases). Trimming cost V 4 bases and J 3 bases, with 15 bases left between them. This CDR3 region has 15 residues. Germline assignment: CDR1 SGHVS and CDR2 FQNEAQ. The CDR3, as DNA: TGTGCCAGCAGCTATATGTCGGGAGGGGACTATGGCTACACCTTC. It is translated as CASSYMSGGDYGYTF.

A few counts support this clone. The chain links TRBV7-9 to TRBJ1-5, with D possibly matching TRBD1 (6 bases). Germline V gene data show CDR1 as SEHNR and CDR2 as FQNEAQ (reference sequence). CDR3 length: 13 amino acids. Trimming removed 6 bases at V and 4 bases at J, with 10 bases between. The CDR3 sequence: CASSFQGNQPQHF. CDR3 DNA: TGTGCCAGCAGTTTCCAGGGGAATCAGCCCCAGCATTTT.

The CDR3 DNA sequence: TGTGCCAGCAGCTTAGATTGGGCCGGGGAGCTGTTTTTT. Translating gives CASSLDWAGELFF. This chain links TRBV7-8 with TRBJ2-2, with D uncertain. This CDR3 has 13 amino acids. Trimming took 1 base from V and 6 from J, leaving 6 bases between them. CDR1 is SGHVS and CDR2 is FQNEAQ in the germline V gene.

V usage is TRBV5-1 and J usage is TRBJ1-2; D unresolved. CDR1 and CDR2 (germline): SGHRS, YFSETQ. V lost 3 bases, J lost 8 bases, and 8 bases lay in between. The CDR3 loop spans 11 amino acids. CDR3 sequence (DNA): TGCGCCAGCAGCTCCCCATCCGGCTACACCTTC. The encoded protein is CASSSPSGYTF.

CDR3 sequence: CASSARGYGYTF. CDR3 nucleotide sequence: TGTGCCAGCAGTGCTCGGGGCTATGGCTACACCTTC. This rearrangement joins TRBV28 to TRBJ1-2, with D unclear. V was clipped by 5 bases and J by 4 bases, with 8 bases between them. The CDR3 loop spans 12 amino acids. From germline, CDR1 is MDHEN and CDR2 SYDVKM.

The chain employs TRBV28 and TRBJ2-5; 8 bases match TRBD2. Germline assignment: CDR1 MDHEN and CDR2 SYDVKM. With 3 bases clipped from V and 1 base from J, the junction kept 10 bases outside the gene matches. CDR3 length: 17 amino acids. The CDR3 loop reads CASSFGERGRTQETQYF. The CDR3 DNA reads TGTGCCAGCAGTTTTGGCGAGCGGGGGAGGACCCAAGAGACCCAGTACTTC.

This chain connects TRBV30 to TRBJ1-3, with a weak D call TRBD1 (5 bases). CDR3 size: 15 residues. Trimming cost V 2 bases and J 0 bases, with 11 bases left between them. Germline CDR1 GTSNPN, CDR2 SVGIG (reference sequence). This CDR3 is CAWSLEQASGNTIYF. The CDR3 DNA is TGTGCCTGGAGTCTCGAACAGGCCTCTGGAAACACCATATATTTT. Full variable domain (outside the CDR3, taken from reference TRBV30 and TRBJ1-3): SQTIHQWPATLVQPVGSPLSLECTVEGTSNPNLYWYRQAAGRGLQLLFYSVGIGQISSEVPQNLSASRPQDRQFILSSKKLLLSDSGFYLCAWSLEQASGNTIYFGEGSWLTVV.

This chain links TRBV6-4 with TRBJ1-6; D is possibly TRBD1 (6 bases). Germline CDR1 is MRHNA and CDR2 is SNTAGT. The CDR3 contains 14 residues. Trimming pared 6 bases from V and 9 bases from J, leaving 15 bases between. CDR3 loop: CASRDGGEGSPLHF. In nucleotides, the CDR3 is TGTGCCAGCAGGGACGGGGGCGAGGGTTCACCCCTCCACTTT.

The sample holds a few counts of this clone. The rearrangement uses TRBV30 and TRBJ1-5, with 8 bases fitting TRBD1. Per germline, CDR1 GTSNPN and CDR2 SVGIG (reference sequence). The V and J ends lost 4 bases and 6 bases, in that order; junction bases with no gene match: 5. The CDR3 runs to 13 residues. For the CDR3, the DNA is TGTGCCTGGACCCCACAGGGGGGTCAGCCCCAGCATTTT. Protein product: CAWTPQGGQPQHF.

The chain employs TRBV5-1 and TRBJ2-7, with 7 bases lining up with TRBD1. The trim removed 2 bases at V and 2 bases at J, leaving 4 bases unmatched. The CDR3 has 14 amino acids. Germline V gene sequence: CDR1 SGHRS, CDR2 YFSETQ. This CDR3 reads CASSFNRGPYEQYF. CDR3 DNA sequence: TGCGCCAGCAGCTTCAACAGGGGTCCCTACGAGCAGTACTTC.

The CDR3 reads CASTPDRNYGYTF. CDR3 DNA sequence: TGTGCCAGTACCCCAGACAGGAACTATGGCTACACCTTC. This sequence joins TRBV19 and TRBJ1-2; tentatively, D is TRBD1 (6 bases). CDR1 is LNHDA and CDR2 is SQIVND in the germline V gene (reference sequence). Trimming took 7 bases from V and 2 from J, leaving 11 bases between them. The CDR3 spans 13 residues.

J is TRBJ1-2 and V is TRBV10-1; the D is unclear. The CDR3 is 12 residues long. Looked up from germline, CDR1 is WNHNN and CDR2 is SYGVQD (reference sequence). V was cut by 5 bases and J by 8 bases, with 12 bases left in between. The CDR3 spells CASSLDLRGYTF. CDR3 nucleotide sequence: TGCGCCAGCAGTTTAGATCTACGCGGCTACACCTTC.

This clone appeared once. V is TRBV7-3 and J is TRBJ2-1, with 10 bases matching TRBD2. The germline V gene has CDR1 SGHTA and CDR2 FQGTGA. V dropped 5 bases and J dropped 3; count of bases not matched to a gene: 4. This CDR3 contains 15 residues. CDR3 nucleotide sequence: TGTGCCAGCAGCCTTAGCGGGGGGAACTACAATGAGCAGTTCTTC. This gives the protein CASSLSGGNYNEQFF.

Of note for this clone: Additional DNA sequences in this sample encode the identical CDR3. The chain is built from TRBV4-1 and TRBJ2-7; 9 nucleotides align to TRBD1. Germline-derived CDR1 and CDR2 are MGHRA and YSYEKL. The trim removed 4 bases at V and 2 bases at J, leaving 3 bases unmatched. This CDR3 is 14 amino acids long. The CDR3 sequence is CASSRGTGTYEQYF. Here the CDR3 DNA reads TGCGCCAGCAGCCGAGGGACAGGGACCTACGAGCAGTACTTC.

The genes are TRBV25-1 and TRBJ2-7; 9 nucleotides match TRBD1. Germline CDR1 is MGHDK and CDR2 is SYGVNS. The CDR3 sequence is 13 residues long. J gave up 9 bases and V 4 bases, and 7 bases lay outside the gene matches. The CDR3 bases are TGTGCCAGCAGTGCGGGGACAGGGTCGGTGCAGTACTTC. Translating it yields CASSAGTGSVQYF.

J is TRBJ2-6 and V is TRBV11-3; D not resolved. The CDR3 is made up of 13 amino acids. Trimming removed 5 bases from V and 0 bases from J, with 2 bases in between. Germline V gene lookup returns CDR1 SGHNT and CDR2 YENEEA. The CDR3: CASSHSGANVLTF. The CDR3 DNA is TGTGCCAGCAGCCACTCTGGGGCCAACGTCCTGACTTTC.

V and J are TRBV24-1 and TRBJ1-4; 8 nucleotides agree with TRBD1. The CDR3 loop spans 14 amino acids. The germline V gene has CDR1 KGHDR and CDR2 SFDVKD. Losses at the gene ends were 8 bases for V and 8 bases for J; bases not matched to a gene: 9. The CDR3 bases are TGTGCCACCATCCAGACAGGGGAGTTCGAAAAACTGTTTTTT. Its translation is CATIQTGEFEKLFF.

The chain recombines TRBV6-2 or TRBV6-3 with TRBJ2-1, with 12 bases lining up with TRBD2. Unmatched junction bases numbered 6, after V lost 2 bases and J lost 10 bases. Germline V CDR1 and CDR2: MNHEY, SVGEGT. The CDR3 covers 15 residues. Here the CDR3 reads CASSYASGGAREQFF. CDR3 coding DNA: TGTGCCAGCAGTTACGCTAGCGGGGGGGCTCGGGAGCAGTTCTTC.